The clone carrying this T cell receptor beta chain was counted a single time. Its target is not known. The data stem from a study of vaccination effects on CD4 cells after COVID-19. Study-level information: Each participant was given two doses of one vaccine (BNT162b2 or mRNA-1273).

Whole-study findings and limits: Marked contraction was observed in infection-induced and vaccine-induced clones late after vaccination.

Sequencing followed a ViraFEST assay step that expanded antigen-specific CD4+ T cells with viral peptide pools. Upon completion of around ten days in culture, CD4+ T cells were isolated. Negative nucleocapsid antibody tests before and after vaccination confirmed no previous SARS-CoV-2 infection. Half of the medium was exchanged for IL-2 medium on both days 3 and 7. Profiling relied on immunoSEQ multiplex PCR, and the TCRdb table lists in-frame clones only, not all of them. The table shows some 69,000 clones, with 65% to 80% occurring only once. The source of this sequence is a human donor who received a COVID-19 vaccine. The sequenced sample was CD4+ T cells from PBMCs cultured with HCoV-NL63 spike peptides, obtained before COVID-19 vaccination.

The CDR3 nucleotides read TGTGCCAGCAGTTACAGGGGTAGCGAGCAGTACGTC. This codes for CASSYRGSEQYV. The V gene is TRBV28, the J gene TRBJ2-7; 7 bases line up with TRBD1. The CDR3 consists of 12 residues. The trim removed 4 bases at V and 6 bases at J, leaving 3 bases unmatched. In germline, CDR1 is MDHEN, CDR2 SYDVKM.